The 9 T cell receptor beta chains below were found in one sample sequenced in a study of blood T cell repertoires in COVID-19. Only in-frame clones appear in the TCRdb table, and some are missing; sequencing was by immunoSEQ multiplex PCR. The table lists under 250,000 clones, more than 75% of them singletons. The sample taken for sequencing was peripheral blood. Receptor source: a woman aged 55-69 years who had recovered from COVID-19.

The chain joins TRBV19 to TRBJ1-4, with 9 bases aligning to TRBD1. V gave up 7 bases and J gave up 10 bases; unmatched junction bases: 7. The CDR3 totals 13 residues. Germline CDR1 and CDR2: LNHDA and SQIVND (reference sequence). CDR3 in amino acids: CASTPGQGGKLFF. The CDR3 DNA is TGTGCCAGTACCCCGGGACAGGGTGGAAAACTGTTTTTT.

The V and J genes are TRBV5-1 and TRBJ2-4; 12 bases are a match to TRBD2. The CDR3 is 19 amino acids. V was clipped by 0 bases and J by 0 bases; unmatched bases: 7. Per the germline V gene, CDR1 is SGHRS and CDR2 is YFSETQ. In DNA form, the CDR3 reads TGCGCCAGCAGCTTGGGACTAGCGGGGGTGGAGGTAGCCAAAAACATTCAGTACTTC. It specifies CASSLGLAGVEVAKNIQYF.

Only a few counts were recorded for this clone. The V call is TRBV27, the J call TRBJ2-1, with TRBD1 as a possible D gene (6 bases). CDR1 MNHEY and CDR2 SMNVEV come from the germline V gene (reference sequence). The CDR3 has 12 residues. Trimming removed 6 bases at V and 9 bases at J, with 12 bases between. CDR3 nucleotide sequence: TGTGCCAGCAGAAGGGGGTGGCGTGAGCAGTTCTTC. It yields the protein CASRRGWREQFF.

The chain has TRBV7-2 and TRBJ2-7, with TRBD2 identical over 11 bases. V was clipped by 1 base and J by 5 bases; unmatched bases: 10. Germline-derived CDR1 and CDR2 are SGHTA and FQGNSA. The CDR3 spans 17 residues. The CDR3 DNA reads TGTGCCAGCAGCTTAGGAAGGGTAGCGGGGGGGCGTGACGAGCAGTACTTC. Protein: CASSLGRVAGGRDEQYF.

The J gene is TRBJ2-5, the V gene TRBV10-1; 9 bases line up with TRBD1. V shed 0 bases and J 5 bases; nucleotides not matched to a gene: 13. The V gene's germline CDR1 is WNHNN and CDR2 SYGVQD (reference sequence). This CDR3 region has 18 residues. The CDR3 region is CASSESMSEDRGRETQYF. CDR3 nucleotides: TGCGCCAGCAGTGAGTCGATGTCTGAAGACAGGGGGAGGGAGACCCAGTACTTC.

This sequence joins TRBV5-4 and TRBJ2-7, with 12 positions matching TRBD2. V gave up 1 base and J gave up 6 bases; unmatched junction bases: 8. The CDR3 runs 16 residues. The germline gives CDR1 SGHNT, CDR2 YYREEE (reference sequence). This chain's CDR3 is CASSLFASGGAGEQYF. The CDR3 DNA reads as TGTGCCAGCAGCTTGTTCGCTAGCGGGGGGGCTGGCGAGCAGTACTTC.

The rearrangement joins TRBV5-1 to TRBJ2-1; D is unclear. The CDR3 runs to 14 residues. Trimming removed 4 bases from V and 5 bases from J, with 13 bases in between. Germline lookup yields CDR1 SGHRS and CDR2 YFSETQ. CDR3 region: CASSPSLRNNEQFF. The CDR3 bases are TGCGCCAGCAGCCCCTCTTTGAGGAACAATGAGCAGTTCTTC. Using reference TRBV5-1 and TRBJ2-1 for the parts outside the CDR3, the full variable domain is KAGVTQTPRYLIKTRGQQVTLSCSPISGHRSVSWYQQTPGQGLQFLFEYFSETQRNKGNFPGRFSGRQFSNSRSEMNVSTLELGDSALYLCASSPSLRNNEQFFGPGTRLTVL.

Concerning this clone: In the same sample, other DNA sequences code for this CDR3. The chain is built from TRBV3-1 (or the pseudogene TRBV3-2) and TRBJ2-2; 7 nucleotides line up with TRBD2. With V trimmed by 4 bases and J by 3 bases, 5 bases remained unmatched. The CDR3 contains 15 residues. The germline V gene encodes CDR1 LGHDT and CDR2 YNNKEL (reference sequence). The CDR3 spells CASSPRAGDTGELFF. CDR3 sequence (DNA): TGTGCCAGCAGCCCTCGGGCGGGGGACACCGGGGAGCTGTTTTTT.

The V gene is TRBV11-3, the J gene TRBJ2-2; 7 bases align to TRBD2. This CDR3 is 16 amino acids long. Looked up from germline, CDR1 is SGHNT and CDR2 is YENEEA. V lost 1 base and J lost 4; bases outside the gene matches: 6. This chain's CDR3 is CASSLVGTTPTGELFF. The CDR3 region has the DNA TGTGCCAGCAGCTTAGTAGGGACTACCCCCACCGGGGAGCTGTTTTTT.